What follows are 21 T cell receptor beta chains derived from one specimen sequenced in a study of blood T cell repertoires in COVID-19. Clones were read by immunoSEQ multiplex PCR, and TCRdb kept only the in-frame ones, dropping some. Found here are about 200,000 clones, 80% to 90% of them singletons; the top ten hold 3.5% to 4%. The sample consisted of PBMCs or T cells enriched from blood (not recorded which). The receptors stem from a woman aged 40 to 49 with acute COVID-19.

J is TRBJ1-6 and V is TRBV10-3; TRBD1 might be the D (6 bases). The V end was cut by 5 bases, the J end by 2 bases, with 13 bases between. This CDR3 has 16 amino acids. Germline values: CDR1 ENHRY, CDR2 SYGVKD. The CDR3 nucleotides are TGTGCCATCAGTACAGGGAAAGGTGCCTATAATTCACCCCTCCACTTT. It codes for CAISTGKGAYNSPLHF.

The J gene is TRBJ1-5, the V gene TRBV28; 9 bases map to TRBD1. Germline V CDR1 and CDR2: MDHEN, SYDVKM. The CDR3 covers 15 residues. Trimming took 2 bases from V and 3 from J; bases not matched to a gene: 2. The CDR3 region is CASSLGTGSNQPQHF. The CDR3, as DNA: TGTGCCAGCAGTTTAGGGACAGGGTCCAATCAGCCCCAGCATTTT. The entire variable domain, with the rest obtained from reference TRBV28 and TRBJ1-5, is as follows: DVKVTQSSRYLVKRTGEKVFLECVQDMDHENMFWYRQDPGLGLRLIYFSYDVKMKEKGDIPEGYSVSREKKERFSLILESASTNQTSMYLCASSLGTGSNQPQHFGDGTRLSIL.

The CDR3 is CASSYSSRQGVTPLHF. DNA of the CDR3: TGTGCCAGCAGTTACTCGTCGAGACAGGGGGTGACACCCCTCCACTTT. V is TRBV6-5 and J is TRBJ1-6, with 9 bases that match TRBD1. Trimming removed 0 bases from V and 11 bases from J; junction bases left unmatched: 8. This CDR3 is 16 amino acids long. Looked up from germline, CDR1 is MNHEY and CDR2 is SVGAGI.

The chain carries TRBV6-5 and TRBJ2-5; TRBD2 aligns across 8 bases. V trimming: 7 bases; J trimming: 5 bases; junction bases outside the gene matches: 9. Germline lookup yields CDR1 MNHEY and CDR2 SVGAGI. This CDR3 spans 14 amino acids. Here the CDR3 DNA reads TGTGCCAGCATAAAGTTAGGCGGGGGGGAGACCCAGTACTTC. It specifies CASIKLGGGETQYF.

The chain is built from TRBV12-3 or TRBV12-4 and TRBJ1-2; 8 bases match TRBD1. Trimming took 6 bases from V and 7 from J; bases not matched to a gene: 7. There are 13 residues in the CDR3. DNA of the CDR3: TGTGCCAGCAGCAGGAGGACAGGGTCTGGCTACACCTTC. Encoded protein: CASSRRTGSGYTF.

V is TRBV27 and J is TRBJ1-6; the match to TRBD1 covers 7 bases. Germline loops: CDR1 MNHEY, CDR2 SMNVEV (reference sequence). The V gene end was trimmed by 6 bases and the J gene end by 6 bases; junction bases not matched to a gene: 5. This CDR3 comprises 14 residues. CDR3 coding DNA: TGTGCCAGCAGCTCCGGGACAGCTAATTCACCCCTCCACTTT. Its protein product is CASSSGTANSPLHF.

The V call is TRBV7-9, the J call TRBJ1-1; 8 positions match TRBD1. Looked up from germline, CDR1 is SEHNR and CDR2 is FQNEAQ (reference sequence). V lost 5 bases to trimming and J lost 2 bases; unmatched junction nucleotides: 7. The CDR3 sequence is 15 residues long. CDR3 in amino acids: CASSPFGTGNTEAFF. The CDR3 DNA follows: TGTGCCAGCAGCCCGTTCGGGACAGGAAACACTGAAGCTTTCTTT.

The chain has TRBV7-9 and TRBJ1-4; 9 nucleotides line up with TRBD1. In germline, CDR1 is SEHNR, CDR2 FQNEAQ (reference sequence). Unmatched junction bases numbered 4, after V lost 0 bases and J lost 5 bases. The CDR3 spans 16 residues. The CDR3 nucleotides are TGTGCCAGCAGCTTAGCCGGTGGACAGGGGAATGAAAAACTGTTTTTT. Its protein is CASSLAGGQGNEKLFF.

Comments on this clone: Other DNA sequences in the same sample also yield this CDR3. This CDR3 is CASSPGSSYEQYF. The CDR3 nucleotides read TGTGCCAGCAGCCCCGGGAGCTCGTACGAGCAGTACTTC. V and J are TRBV28 and TRBJ2-7; perhaps TRBD2 as D (6 bases). CDR1 is MDHEN and CDR2 is SYDVKM in the germline V gene. Deletions cut 6 bases from V and 4 bases from J, with 13 bases between. The CDR3 has 13 residues.

The V call is TRBV4-3, the J call TRBJ1-6; maybe TRBD1 (6 bases). The germline V and J ends were trimmed by 3 bases and 8 bases, with 17 bases remaining between them. Germline CDR1 reads LGHNA; CDR2 reads YSLEER. The CDR3 extends over 16 amino acids. CDR3 coding DNA: TGCGCCAGCAGCCAGACCGGCAGGGGAGGGGATTCACCCCTCCACTTT. It codes for CASSQTGRGGDSPLHF.

The rearrangement uses TRBV18 and TRBJ2-1; 7 nucleotides line up with TRBD1. The germline V gene has CDR1 KGHSH and CDR2 LQKENI. V lost 6 bases to trimming and J lost 8 bases; unmatched junction nucleotides: 13. The CDR3 is made up of 15 amino acids. CDR3 in DNA: TGTGCCAGCTCCCTGAGGACAGGAGGTAGGGATGAGCAGTTCTTC. The encoded protein is CASSLRTGGRDEQFF.

The chain couples TRBV29-1 to TRBJ1-2, with a tentative D call TRBD1 (5 bases). There are 11 residues in the CDR3. The V gene's germline CDR1 is SQVTM and CDR2 ANQGSEA. This chain's CDR3 is CRGGGDYGYTF. The CDR3 DNA reads as TGCAGAGGAGGAGGGGACTATGGCTACACCTTC.

The sample holds one count of this clone. The chain combines TRBV9 with TRBJ2-7; D may be TRBD1 (7 bases). Germline V CDR1 and CDR2: SGDLS, YYNGEE. This CDR3 has 15 amino acids. Trimming left V 0 bases short and J 1 base short, with 11 bases between. The CDR3 protein is CASSVGAGQSYEQYF. The CDR3 region has the DNA TGTGCCAGCAGCGTAGGGGCGGGACAGTCCTACGAGCAGTACTTC.

V is TRBV27 and J is TRBJ2-6, with D possibly matching TRBD1 (5 bases). The CDR3 has 16 amino acids. Per germline, CDR1 MNHEY and CDR2 SMNVEV (reference sequence). V was trimmed by 5 bases and J by 3 bases, leaving 14 bases between them. In nucleotides, the CDR3 is TGTGCCAGCAGTGCCCCCCCAGGGCATGGGGCCAACGTCCTGACTTTC. Translation gives CASSAPPGHGANVLTF.

This chain connects TRBV5-1 to TRBJ2-1; 7 nucleotides line up with TRBD2. The CDR3 consists of 15 residues. Trimming removed 5 bases from V and 2 bases from J; junction bases left unmatched: 7. CDR1 SGHRS and CDR2 YFSETQ come from the germline V gene. This CDR3 is CASRVGLAAYNEQFF. The CDR3 DNA reads as TGCGCCAGCAGAGTTGGGCTAGCGGCCTACAATGAGCAGTTCTTC.

This chain uses TRBV27 with TRBJ2-3; 14 nucleotides agree with TRBD2. Per the germline V gene, CDR1 is MNHEY and CDR2 is SMNVEV (reference sequence). This CDR3 has 16 amino acids. With V trimmed by 5 bases and J by 3 bases, 4 bases remained unmatched. The CDR3 DNA sequence: TGTGCCAGCAGTACCCGACTAGCGGGAGGGACAGATACGCAGTATTTT. Amino acids: CASSTRLAGGTDTQYF.

V usage is TRBV19 and J usage is TRBJ1-4, with TRBD1 matching over 9 bases. Per germline, CDR1 LNHDA and CDR2 SQIVND (reference sequence). This CDR3 is built from 16 residues. The ends lost 8 bases at V and 3 bases at J; junction bases unmatched: 10. CDR3 bases: TGTGCCAGTTGGCGGGGGACAGGGATGTCTAATGAAAAACTGTTTTTT. Encoded protein: CASWRGTGMSNEKLFF.

This clone appeared a single time. The V call is TRBV6-5, the J call TRBJ1-2; maybe TRBD1 (6 bases). Between the trimmed V and J ends, which lost 0 bases and 6 bases, there was a span of 14 bases. Germline CDR1 MNHEY, CDR2 SVGAGI. The CDR3 is 15 residues long. CDR3 loop: CASSYSILGGDGYTF. The CDR3 coding sequence is TGTGCCAGCAGTTACTCGATATTAGGGGGTGATGGCTACACCTTC.

V is TRBV28 and J is TRBJ1-6; possible D gene TRBD1, 5 bases. CDR1 and CDR2 from the germline V gene are MDHEN and SYDVKM. V was clipped by 4 bases and J by 11 bases, with 21 bases between them. CDR3 length: 16 residues. Written as DNA, the CDR3 is TGTGCCAGCAGTTCCTTCAAAAGGGGCCATGGAACACCCCTCCACTTT. Its protein product is CASSSFKRGHGTPLHF. Complete variable domain (other parts from reference TRBV28 and TRBJ1-6): DVKVTQSSRYLVKRTGEKVFLECVQDMDHENMFWYRQDPGLGLRLIYFSYDVKMKEKGDIPEGYSVSREKKERFSLILESASTNQTSMYLCASSSFKRGHGTPLHFGNGTRLTVT.

This chain links TRBV9 with TRBJ2-5, with 9 bases identical to TRBD2. Germline lookup yields CDR1 SGDLS and CDR2 YYNGEE. With 3 bases clipped from V and 0 bases from J, the junction kept 12 bases outside the gene matches. The CDR3 is made up of 18 amino acids. CDR3 protein: CASSAEISTSGHQETQYF. In DNA form, the CDR3 reads TGTGCCAGCAGCGCCGAAATATCTACTAGCGGGCACCAAGAGACCCAGTACTTC.

The chain links TRBV7-5 to TRBJ2-7; the table's TRBD2 call for D was not verified on the DNA. TRBV7-5 counts as a pseudogene. CDR3 length: 16 residues. The CDR3 nucleotides read TGTGTCAGAAGCTCACAAATCGGGACTATAAACGACGAGCAGTACTTC. This gives the protein CVRSSQIGTINDEQYF.